This T cell receptor (beta chain) was sequenced for a study of identical twins. This clonotype was counted between two and nine times. Each CDR3 protein gets one entry after TCRdb re-called the 5' RACE reads with MiXCR. The table shows approximately 550,000 distinct CDR3 sequences, with 20% to 25% occurring only once. The CDR3 runs 15 residues. V was clipped by 0 bases and J by 5 bases; unmatched bases: 6. The same specimen was also included in a second study, on yellow fever vaccine responses in identical twins.

Specimen: CD4+ T cells sorted from blood. This sequence joins TRBV12-3 or TRBV12-4 and TRBJ2-7, with 8 positions matching TRBD2. The receptor was derived from a woman in her late teens or twenties in good health. In nucleotides, the CDR3 is TGTGCCAGCAGTTTAGCAAGCGGGAGTAGGCACGAGCAGTACTTC. Protein sequence: CASSLASGSRHEQYF.